This TCR beta chain came from a study of cytomegalovirus exposure and HLA in healthy donors. 13 Jbeta primers and 60 Vbeta primers were used for the PCR. Method: immunoSEQ multiplex PCR; TCRdb's copy keeps in-frame clones and lacks some. The table records some 200,000 clones, around 77% of them present only once. The germline V gene encodes CDR1 MNHEY and CDR2 SVGAGI. Trimming cost V 2 bases and J 5 bases, with 15 bases left between them. The CDR3 runs 15 residues. This clone has just a few counts. Sequencing was performed on PBMCs. The TCR originated in a woman in her thirties in good health and CMV-seronegative. V and J are TRBV6-5 and TRBJ1-1, with a weak D call TRBD1 (5 bases). The CDR3 loop reads CASSYGAGWKTEAFF. CDR3 in DNA: TGTGCCAGCAGTTACGGGGCAGGGTGGAAGACTGAAGCTTTCTTT.